These 23 T cell receptor beta chains originate from one sample sequenced in a study of immune reconstitution after stem cell transplant in scleroderma. Each CDR3 protein is one row after TCRdb ran MiXCR on the RT-PCR reads. The data hold almost 2,500 distinct CDR3 sequences, with around 6.5% observed a single time. This material was obtained before or after autologous hematopoietic stem cell transplantation (not recorded which). The source of these receptors is a female donor with systemic sclerosis.

The CDR3 region is CSVSEESNQPQHF. The DNA of the CDR3 is TGCAGTGTATCAGAAGAAAGCAATCAGCCCCAGCATTTT. The chain carries TRBV20-1 and TRBJ1-5; D remains unclear. Deletions cut 7 bases from V and 1 base from J, with 11 bases between. Germline V gene lookup returns CDR1 DFQATT and CDR2 SNEGSKA (reference sequence). The CDR3 loop spans 13 amino acids.

The gene calls are TRBV7-2 and TRBJ1-5; TRBD1 aligns across 7 bases. The CDR3 has 16 residues. From germline, CDR1 is SGHTA and CDR2 FQGNSA. Germline trimming cut 4 bases from V and 1 base from J; bases unmatched to any gene: 7. Here the CDR3 DNA reads TGTGCCAGCAGCTCACAGGGGTGGTACAGCAATCAGCCCCAGCATTTT. It translates to CASSSQGWYSNQPQHF.

The rearrangement uses TRBV18 and TRBJ1-2; TRBD1 is a possible D gene (6 bases). The germline V and J ends were trimmed by 3 bases and 4 bases, with 21 bases remaining between them. Germline CDR1 reads KGHSH; CDR2 reads LQKENI. The CDR3 is 17 residues long. The CDR3 DNA sequence: TGTGCCAGCTCACCGCCGGGGGCGGCCCTACAACCCTATGGCTACACCTTC. Translated: CASSPPGAALQPYGYTF.

The sample holds a few counts of this clonotype. This chain joins TRBV27 and TRBJ2-4; 7 positions match TRBD2. The germline V gene encodes CDR1 MNHEY and CDR2 SMNVEV (reference sequence). This CDR3 has 18 amino acids. With V trimmed by 5 bases and J by 9 bases, 22 bases remained unmatched. The chain's CDR3 is CASSQYSGTGGEESIQYF. The DNA for the CDR3 is TGTGCCAGCAGTCAATACTCCGGGACTGGGGGGGAGGAGTCCATTCAGTACTTC.

By frequency in the sample, this clonotype is medium-sized. The chain combines TRBV11-2 with TRBJ2-2, with D uncertain. This CDR3 region has 15 residues. Trimming took off 5 bases at V and 1 base at J, with 11 bases between the two ends. The germline CDR1 and CDR2 sequences are SGHAT and FQNNGV. CDR3 amino acids: CASSLVGGNTGELFF. CDR3 bases: TGTGCCAGCAGCCTCGTGGGCGGGAACACCGGGGAGCTGTTTTTT.

This clonotype is medium-sized by share. The rearrangement joins TRBV7-9 to TRBJ1-5; no reliable D call. The CDR3 is 14 amino acids. V was clipped by 4 bases and J by 2 bases, with 9 bases between them. CDR1 and CDR2 from the germline V gene are SEHNR and FQNEAQ (reference sequence). CDR3 loop: CASSSPLGNQPQHF. The CDR3, as DNA: TGTGCCAGCAGCTCCCCCCTCGGCAATCAGCCCCAGCATTTT.

V gene TRBV7-6 combines with J gene TRBJ2-1; D is uncertain. CDR1 SGHVS and CDR2 FNYEAQ come from the germline V gene. V shed 5 bases and J shed 2 bases, with 16 bases lying between them. This CDR3 has 16 amino acids. CDR3 in DNA: TGTGCCAGCAGCCTGGCCATGCCTACTACCTACAATGAGCAGTTCTTC. Protein sequence: CASSLAMPTTYNEQFF.

In this sample, this clonotype is medium-sized (0.01 to 0.1%). The J gene is TRBJ2-2, the V gene TRBV5-1; D call uncertain. Trimming cost V 0 bases and J 1 base, with 7 bases left between them. Germline assignment: CDR1 SGHRS and CDR2 YFSETQ. This CDR3 has 15 amino acids. The CDR3 bases are TGCGCCAGCAGCTTGGTGTCAGGGAACACCGGGGAGCTGTTTTTT. Encoded protein: CASSLVSGNTGELFF. Complete variable domain (other parts from reference TRBV5-1 and TRBJ2-2): KAGVTQTPRYLIKTRGQQVTLSCSPISGHRSVSWYQQTPGQGLQFLFEYFSETQRNKGNFPGRFSGRQFSNSRSEMNVSTLELGDSALYLCASSLVSGNTGELFFGEGSRLTVL.

In its sample, this clonotype ranks as medium-sized. The chain has TRBV5-6 and TRBJ1-2; 11 nucleotides match TRBD1. The CDR3 sequence is 14 residues long. Germline V gene data show CDR1 as SGHDT and CDR2 as YYEEEE. With V trimmed by 2 bases and J by 5 bases, 2 bases remained unmatched. In nucleotides, the CDR3 is TGTGCCAGCAGCTTCGGACAGGGGGCGTATGGCTACACCTTC. Encoded protein: CASSFGQGAYGYTF.

This clonotype came up a few times. The chain employs TRBV7-6 and TRBJ1-3; perhaps TRBD1 as D (5 bases). CDR3 size: 16 residues. V was shortened by 1 base and J by 0 bases, with 10 bases between the two germline ends. In germline, CDR1 is SGHVS, CDR2 FNYEAQ. The CDR3 nucleotides read TGTGCCAGCAGCTTAGACTTGGGGGGCTCTGGAAACACCATATATTTT. Protein sequence: CASSLDLGGSGNTIYF.

This clonotype has a handful of counts. It may be a read error: a sequence one base away is much more abundant. The chain recombines TRBV28 with TRBJ2-7; TRBD2 matches at 8 bases. CDR1 is MDHEN, CDR2 SYDVKM, per germline. CDR3 size: 14 residues. CDR3 in amino acids: CASTLSGDSYEQCF. The CDR3 DNA reads as TGTGCCAGCACCCTTAGCGGGGACTCCTACGAGCAGTGCTTC.

This clonotype was seen a handful of times. V and J are TRBV7-2 and TRBJ2-3; D is possibly TRBD1 (6 bases). This CDR3 is 13 amino acids long. Germline CDR1 and CDR2: SGHTA and FQGNSA. Between the trimmed V and J ends, which lost 4 bases and 6 bases, there was a span of 11 bases. Here the CDR3 reads CASSSQGMDTQYF. The CDR3 DNA reads TGTGCCAGCAGCTCGCAGGGGATGGATACGCAGTATTTT.

The chain combines TRBV6-6 with TRBJ1-2, with D tentatively TRBD1 (6 bases). This CDR3 comprises 14 residues. Germline lookup yields CDR1 MNHNY and CDR2 SVGAGI (reference sequence). The germline V and J ends were trimmed by 2 bases and 2 bases, with 9 bases remaining between them. CDR3 amino acids: CASSYKGENYGYTF. The CDR3 DNA sequence: TGTGCCAGCAGTTACAAGGGGGAGAACTATGGCTACACCTTC.

Turning to this clonotype: Since a much larger clone is just one base distant, this may be a read error. Likely a read error: the CDR3 ends without its conserved phenylalanine or tryptophan. The chain has TRBV7-3 and TRBJ1-6, with D perhaps matching TRBD1 (5 bases). Germline assignment: CDR1 SGHTA and CDR2 FQGTGA. The CDR3 runs to 16 residues. Trimming shortened V by 6 bases and J by 13 bases, and 25 bases separated the two germline ends. CDR3 in amino acids: CASSAESDSRRAPLHL. DNA for the CDR3: TGTGCCAGCAGTGCGGAAAGTGACAGCCGCCGGGCGCCCCTCCACCTT.

The chain carries TRBV11-2 and TRBJ1-1; D is uncertain. The V end lost 1 base, the J end lost 3 bases, and 6 bases lay between the germline ends. The CDR3 extends over 13 amino acids. Germline CDR1 and CDR2: SGHAT and FQNNGV. CDR3 DNA sequence: TGTGCCAGCAGCTTAGTTTTTGACACTGAAGCTTTCTTT. This encodes CASSLVFDTEAFF.

By sample fraction, this clonotype is large. The CDR3: CSAPTRGGSNSPLHF. The CDR3 DNA reads as TGCAGTGCTCCCACCCGAGGAGGTTCTAATTCACCCCTCCACTTT. The rearrangement uses TRBV20-1 and TRBJ1-6; D gene uncertain. CDR3 length equals 15 residues. V gave up 5 bases and J gave up 6 bases, with 17 bases separating them. The germline gives CDR1 DFQATT, CDR2 SNEGSKA (reference sequence).

This clonotype is deemed medium-sized (0.01 to 0.1%). The chain joins TRBV7-2 to TRBJ2-1; perhaps TRBD2 as D (6 bases). With 4 bases removed from V and 9 bases from J, the gap between germline ends came to 13 bases. This CDR3 spans 13 amino acids. Germline loops: CDR1 SGHTA, CDR2 FQGNSA. This CDR3 is CASSSPPGVEQFF. The CDR3 DNA reads as TGTGCCAGCAGCTCTCCCCCGGGGGTTGAGCAGTTCTTC.

In its sample, this clonotype was seen a few times. The genes are TRBV5-4 and TRBJ1-3, with unresolved D. The V end was cut by 5 bases, the J end by 2 bases, with 5 bases between. The germline V gene encodes CDR1 SGHNT and CDR2 YYREEE (reference sequence). The CDR3 runs to 12 residues. The CDR3 here is CASSLPGNTIYF. Here the CDR3 DNA reads TGTGCCAGCAGTTTGCCTGGAAACACCATATATTTT.

This sequence joins TRBV27 and TRBJ1-1; tentative D call: TRBD1 (5 bases). Germline lookup yields CDR1 MNHEY and CDR2 SMNVEV (reference sequence). V lost 8 bases to trimming and J lost 2 bases, with 15 bases between them. This CDR3 has 14 amino acids. CDR3 coding DNA: TGTGCCAGCTTCACCTTTCAGGGTAACACTGAAGCTTTCTTT. This codes for CASFTFQGNTEAFF.

The chain employs TRBV28 and TRBJ1-1; 7 positions agree with TRBD1. V dropped 2 bases and J dropped 4; count of bases not matched to a gene: 4. From germline, CDR1 is MDHEN and CDR2 SYDVKM. The CDR3 runs to 14 residues. CDR3 protein: CASSLHQGVTEAFF. The CDR3 DNA sequence: TGTGCCAGCAGTTTACACCAGGGGGTCACTGAAGCTTTCTTT.

The gene calls are TRBV6-6 and TRBJ1-1; D not certain. CDR3 length: 13 amino acids. V was pared by 8 bases and J by 1 base, with 11 bases between. Germline-derived CDR1 and CDR2 are MNHNY and SVGAGI (reference sequence). The CDR3 protein is CASHQNGNTEAFF. DNA for the CDR3: TGTGCCAGCCATCAAAACGGGAACACTGAAGCTTTCTTT.

This clonotype has only a few counts. This sequence joins TRBV20-1 and TRBJ2-4; 10 bases match TRBD1. V lost 6 bases, J lost 5 bases, and 10 bases stayed unmatched. The germline V gene has CDR1 DFQATT and CDR2 SNEGSKA (reference sequence). The CDR3 contains 15 residues. CDR3 coding DNA: TGCAGTGCCCTGCACTGGACAGGGGGGCAAAACATTCAGTACTTC. It is translated as CSALHWTGGQNIQYF.

This sequence joins TRBV7-8 and TRBJ2-7; 11 positions agree with TRBD2. This CDR3 contains 16 residues. CDR1 is SGHVS and CDR2 is FQNEAQ in the germline V gene. J was trimmed by 3 bases and V by 5 bases; bases with no gene match: 9. CDR3: CASSISGGATFYEQYF. CDR3 DNA sequence: TGTGCCAGCAGCATTAGCGGGGGGGCTACTTTCTACGAGCAGTACTTC.